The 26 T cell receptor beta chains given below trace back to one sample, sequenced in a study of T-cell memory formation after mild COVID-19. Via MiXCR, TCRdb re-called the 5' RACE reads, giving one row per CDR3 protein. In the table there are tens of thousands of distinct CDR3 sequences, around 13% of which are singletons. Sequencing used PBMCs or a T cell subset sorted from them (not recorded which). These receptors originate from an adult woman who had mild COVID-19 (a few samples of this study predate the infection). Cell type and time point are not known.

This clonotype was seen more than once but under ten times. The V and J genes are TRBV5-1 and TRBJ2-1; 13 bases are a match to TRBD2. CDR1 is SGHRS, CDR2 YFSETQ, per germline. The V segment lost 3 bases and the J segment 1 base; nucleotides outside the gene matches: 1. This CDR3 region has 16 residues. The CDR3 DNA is TGCGCCAGCAGCTGGACTAGCGGGGGATCCTACAATGAGCAGTTCTTC. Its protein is CASSWTSGGSYNEQFF.

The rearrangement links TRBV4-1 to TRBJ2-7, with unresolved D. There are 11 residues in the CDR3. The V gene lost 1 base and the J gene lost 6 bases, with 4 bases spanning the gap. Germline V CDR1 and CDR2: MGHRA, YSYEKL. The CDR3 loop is CASSQASEQYF. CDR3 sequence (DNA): TGCGCCAGCAGCCAAGCCTCCGAGCAGTACTTC.

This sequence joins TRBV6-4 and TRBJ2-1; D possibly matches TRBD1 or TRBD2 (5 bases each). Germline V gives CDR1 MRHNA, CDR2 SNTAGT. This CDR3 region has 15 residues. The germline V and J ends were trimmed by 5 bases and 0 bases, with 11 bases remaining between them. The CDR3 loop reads CASSPGPRSYNEQFF. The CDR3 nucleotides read TGTGCCAGCAGTCCGGGACCCCGCTCCTACAATGAGCAGTTCTTC.

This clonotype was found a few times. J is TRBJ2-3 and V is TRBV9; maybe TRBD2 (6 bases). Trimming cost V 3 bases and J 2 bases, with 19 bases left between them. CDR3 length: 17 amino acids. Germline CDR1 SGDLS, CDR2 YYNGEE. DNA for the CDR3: TGTGCCAGCAGCGGAGGAATCGCTGGGGGGTCCACAGATACGCAGTATTTT. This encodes CASSGGIAGGSTDTQYF.

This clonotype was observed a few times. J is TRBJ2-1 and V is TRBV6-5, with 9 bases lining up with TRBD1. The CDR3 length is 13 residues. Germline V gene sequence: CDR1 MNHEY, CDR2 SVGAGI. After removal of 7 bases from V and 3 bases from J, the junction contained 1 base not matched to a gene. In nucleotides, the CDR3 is TGTGCCAGCAAGGACAGGGGCTACAATGAGCAGTTCTTC. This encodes CASKDRGYNEQFF.

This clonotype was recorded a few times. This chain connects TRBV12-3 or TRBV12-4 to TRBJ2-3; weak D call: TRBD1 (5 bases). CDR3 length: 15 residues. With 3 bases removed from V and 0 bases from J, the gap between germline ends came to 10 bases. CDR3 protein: CASSFLGASTDTQYF. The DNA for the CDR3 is TGTGCCAGCAGTTTCTTAGGGGCCAGCACAGATACGCAGTATTTT.

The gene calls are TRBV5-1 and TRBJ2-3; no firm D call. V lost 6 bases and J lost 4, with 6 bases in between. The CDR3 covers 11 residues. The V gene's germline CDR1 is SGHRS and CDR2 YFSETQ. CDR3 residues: CASTPSDTQYF. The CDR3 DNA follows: TGCGCCAGCACACCCTCAGATACGCAGTATTTT.

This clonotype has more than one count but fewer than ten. CDR3 nucleotides: TGCGCCAGCAGCCAAGGCCCCATCGGGACGGGGAGCGATGGCTACACCTTC. The encoded protein is CASSQGPIGTGSDGYTF. The J gene is TRBJ1-2, the V gene TRBV4-1; TRBD1 might be the D (5 bases). V gave up 1 base and J gave up 6 bases, with 21 bases separating them. The CDR3 covers 17 residues. Germline lookup yields CDR1 MGHRA and CDR2 YSYEKL.

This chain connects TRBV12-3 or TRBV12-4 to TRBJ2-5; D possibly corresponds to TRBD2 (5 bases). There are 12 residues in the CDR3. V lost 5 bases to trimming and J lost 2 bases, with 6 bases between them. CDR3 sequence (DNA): TGTGCCAGCAGTGGAGGTCAAGAGACCCAGTACTTC. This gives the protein CASSGGQETQYF.

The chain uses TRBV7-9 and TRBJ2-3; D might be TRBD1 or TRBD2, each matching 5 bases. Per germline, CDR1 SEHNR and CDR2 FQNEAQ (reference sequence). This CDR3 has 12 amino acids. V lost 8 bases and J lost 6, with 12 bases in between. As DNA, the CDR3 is TGTGCCAGCCTTGGGGGAACCGATACGCAGTATTTT. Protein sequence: CASLGGTDTQYF.

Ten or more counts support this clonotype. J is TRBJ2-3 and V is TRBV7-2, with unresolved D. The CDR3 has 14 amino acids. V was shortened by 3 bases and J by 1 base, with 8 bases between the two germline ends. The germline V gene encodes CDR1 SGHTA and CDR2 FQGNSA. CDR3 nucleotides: TGTGCCAGCAGCTTGCTCTGGGGCACAGATACGCAGTATTTT. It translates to CASSLLWGTDTQYF.

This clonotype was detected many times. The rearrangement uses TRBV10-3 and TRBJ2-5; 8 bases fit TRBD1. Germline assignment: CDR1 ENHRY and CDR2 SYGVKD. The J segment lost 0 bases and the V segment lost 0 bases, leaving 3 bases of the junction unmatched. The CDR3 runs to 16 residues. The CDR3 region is CAISESETGDQETQYF. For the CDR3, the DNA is TGTGCCATCAGTGAGTCTGAGACAGGGGACCAAGAGACCCAGTACTTC.

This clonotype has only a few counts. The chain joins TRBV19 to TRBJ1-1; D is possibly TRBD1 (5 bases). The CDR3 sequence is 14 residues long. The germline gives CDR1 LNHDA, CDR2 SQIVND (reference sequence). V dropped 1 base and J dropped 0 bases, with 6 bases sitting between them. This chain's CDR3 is CASSIGGMNTEAFF. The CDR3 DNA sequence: TGTGCCAGTAGTATAGGGGGGATGAACACTGAAGCTTTCTTT.

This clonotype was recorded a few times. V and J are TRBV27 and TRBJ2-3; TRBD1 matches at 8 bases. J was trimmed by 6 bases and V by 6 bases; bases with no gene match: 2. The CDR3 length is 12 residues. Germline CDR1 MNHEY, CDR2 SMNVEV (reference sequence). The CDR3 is CASRNRGDTQYF. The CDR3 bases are TGTGCCAGCAGAAACAGGGGGGATACGCAGTATTTT.

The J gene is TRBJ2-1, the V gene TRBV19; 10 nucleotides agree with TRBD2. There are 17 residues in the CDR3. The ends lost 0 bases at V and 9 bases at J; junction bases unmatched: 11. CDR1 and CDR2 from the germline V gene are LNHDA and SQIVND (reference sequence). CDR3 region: CASSIEDSGRIYGEQFF. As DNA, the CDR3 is TGTGCCAGTAGTATAGAGGATAGCGGGAGGATTTATGGTGAGCAGTTCTTC.

The CDR3 spells CASTSGVFTDTQYF. DNA of the CDR3: TGTGCCAGCACCAGTGGGGTGTTCACAGATACGCAGTATTTT. This rearrangement joins TRBV28 to TRBJ2-3; D ambiguous. The germline gives CDR1 MDHEN, CDR2 SYDVKM. The CDR3 is 14 amino acids. Trimming took off 7 bases at V and 2 bases at J, with 13 bases between the two ends.

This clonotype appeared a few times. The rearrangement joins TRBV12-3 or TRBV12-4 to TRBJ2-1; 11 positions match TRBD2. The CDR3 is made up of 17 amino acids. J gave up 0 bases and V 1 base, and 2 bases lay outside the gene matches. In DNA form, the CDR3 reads TGTGCCAGCAGTTTAGGCACTAGCGGGGGCTCCTACAATGAGCAGTTCTTC. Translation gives CASSLGTSGGSYNEQFF.

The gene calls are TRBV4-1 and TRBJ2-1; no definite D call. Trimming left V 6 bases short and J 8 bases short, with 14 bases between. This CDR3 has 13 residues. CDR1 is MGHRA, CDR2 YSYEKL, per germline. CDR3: CASSVLGRDEQFF. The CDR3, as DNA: TGCGCCAGCAGTGTGTTGGGAAGAGATGAGCAGTTCTTC.

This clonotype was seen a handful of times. In DNA, the CDR3 is TGTGCCAGCAGCCCGAAGGACAGTGTCTACGAGCAGTACTTC. This sequence encodes CASSPKDSVYEQYF. This chain links TRBV7-9 with TRBJ2-7, with D possibly being TRBD1 (6 bases). V shed 5 bases and J shed 3 bases, with 14 bases lying between them. The CDR3 loop spans 14 amino acids. Germline CDR1 and CDR2: SEHNR and FQNEAQ (reference sequence).

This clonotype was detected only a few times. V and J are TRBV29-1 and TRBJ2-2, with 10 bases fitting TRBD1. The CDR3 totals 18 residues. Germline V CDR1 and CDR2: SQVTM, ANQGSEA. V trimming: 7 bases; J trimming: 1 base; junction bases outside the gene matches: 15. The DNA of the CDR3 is TGCAGCGCCGCCGGGACAGGGGCCCAATTATTGAACACCGGGGAGCTGTTTTTT. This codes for CSAAGTGAQLLNTGELFF.

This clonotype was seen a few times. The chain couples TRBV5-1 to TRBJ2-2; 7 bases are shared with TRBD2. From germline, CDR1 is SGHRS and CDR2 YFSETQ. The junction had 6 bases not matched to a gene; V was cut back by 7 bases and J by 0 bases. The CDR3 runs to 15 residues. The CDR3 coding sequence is TGCGCCAGCCTCGGGGCGGGAGCGAACACCGGGGAGCTGTTTTTT. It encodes CASLGAGANTGELFF.

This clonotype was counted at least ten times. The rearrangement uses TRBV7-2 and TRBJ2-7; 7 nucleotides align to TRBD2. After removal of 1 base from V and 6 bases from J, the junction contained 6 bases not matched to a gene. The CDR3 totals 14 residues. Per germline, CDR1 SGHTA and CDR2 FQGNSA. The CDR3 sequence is CASSLVERGSEQYF. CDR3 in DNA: TGTGCCAGCAGCTTAGTCGAGCGGGGAAGCGAGCAGTACTTC.

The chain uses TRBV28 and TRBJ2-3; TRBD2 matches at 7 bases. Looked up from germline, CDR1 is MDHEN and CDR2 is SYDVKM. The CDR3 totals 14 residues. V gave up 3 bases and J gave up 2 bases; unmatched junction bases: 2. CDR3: CASSLGGYTDTQYF. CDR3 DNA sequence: TGTGCCAGCAGTTTGGGAGGGTACACAGATACGCAGTATTTT.

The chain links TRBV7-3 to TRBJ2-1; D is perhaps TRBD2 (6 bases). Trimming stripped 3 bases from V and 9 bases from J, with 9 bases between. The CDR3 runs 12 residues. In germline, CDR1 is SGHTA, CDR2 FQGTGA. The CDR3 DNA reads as TGTGCCAGCAGCTTTCTGGGGGGTGAGCAGTTCTTC. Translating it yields CASSFLGGEQFF. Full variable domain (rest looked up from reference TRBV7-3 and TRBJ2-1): GAGVSQTPSNKVTEKGKYVELRCDPISGHTALYWYRQSLGQGPEFLIYFQGTGAADDSGLPNDRFFAVRPEGSVSTLKIQRTERGDSAVYLCASSFLGGEQFFGPGTRLTVL.

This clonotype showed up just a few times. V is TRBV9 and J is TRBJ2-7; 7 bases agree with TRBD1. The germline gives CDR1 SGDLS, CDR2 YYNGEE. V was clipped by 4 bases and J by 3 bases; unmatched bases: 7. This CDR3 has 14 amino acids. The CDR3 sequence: CASSKWDSSYEQYF. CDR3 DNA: TGTGCCAGCAGCAAGTGGGACAGCAGCTACGAGCAGTACTTC.

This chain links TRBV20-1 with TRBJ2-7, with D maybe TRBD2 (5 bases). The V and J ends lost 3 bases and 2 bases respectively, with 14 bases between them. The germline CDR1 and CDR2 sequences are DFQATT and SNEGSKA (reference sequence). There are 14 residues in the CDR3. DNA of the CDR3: TGCAGTGCTAGTACCCGACTATATGCCTACGAGCAGTACTTC. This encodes CSASTRLYAYEQYF.